This is a list of T cell receptor beta chains from one sample in a study of T cell changes during pregnancy in multiple sclerosis. Generated by immunoSEQ multiplex PCR, the TCRdb table keeps only in-frame clones and is missing some. The sample shows just under 50,000 clones, approximately 94% of them seen only once. The sample consisted of CD4+ T cells from peripheral blood mononuclear cells, taken in the third trimester of pregnancy. These receptors were obtained from a female donor with multiple sclerosis, enrolled in a pregnancy study. Each CDR3 is given with its conserved first and last residue. The order of the fields is D gene, V gene, clone size, J gene, CDR3 DNA, CDR3 protein. A D gene is named only where the DNA matches it firmly. Where a row states a size, it is once, few, many or the class of an expanded clone; other rows omit it.

>TRBD2|TRBV5-6|NA|TRBJ2-7
TGTGCCAGCAGCTTGCTAGCGGGAGCGCCGTACGAGCAGTACTTC
CASSLLAGAPYEQYF
>TRBD2|TRBV28|NA|TRBJ2-5
TGTGCCAGCAGTTACGCAAAGACTAGCGGGATTGAGACCCAGTACTTC
CASSYAKTSGIETQYF
>NA|TRBV7-2|few|TRBJ2-7
TGTGCCAGCATCGGCAGGAACTACGAGCAGTACTTC
CASIGRNYEQYF
>TRBD2|TRBV7-3|NA|TRBJ2-1
TGTGCCAGCAGCACCCCGGGACTAGAATACAATGAGCAGTTCTTC
CASSTPGLEYNEQFF
>TRBD2|TRBV6-5|NA|TRBJ2-3
TGTGCCAGCAGACCGGGACTAGCGGGAGGAGATACGCAGTATTTT
CASRPGLAGGDTQYF
>NA|TRBV2|NA|TRBJ1-2
TGTGCCAGCACTACGGACAGTTCCTATGGCTACACCTTC
CASTTDSSYGYTF
>TRBD2|TRBV18|NA|TRBJ2-7
TGTGCCAGCTCACTGCAGACTAGCGGGTACTACGAGCAGTACTTC
CASSLQTSGYYEQYF
>NA|TRBV18|NA|TRBJ1-1
TGTGCCAGCTCACCAGAGGGTTCTTATGAAGCTTTCTTT
CASSPEGSYEAFF
>TRBD1|TRBV7-2|NA|TRBJ2-7
TGTGCCAGCAGCTTCGACAGGGGGGCTACCTACGAGCAGTACTTC
CASSFDRGATYEQYF
>TRBD1|TRBV28|NA|TRBJ1-5
TGTGCCAGCATAGGGAGGAGCCGGGACAGGCTACGGAGTCAGCCCCAGCATTTT
CASIGRSRDRLRSQPQHF
>NA|TRBV2|NA|TRBJ2-3
TGTGCCAGCAGTGAAACATTGGGGGCCGATACGCAGTATTTT
CASSETLGADTQYF
>NA|TRBV30|NA|TRBJ2-7
TGTGCCTTACAGGGTTACTCCTACGAGCAGTACTTC
CALQGYSYEQYF
>NA|TRBV28|NA|TRBJ1-3
NA
CASSFGPGGSGNTIYF
>NA|TRBV2|NA|TRBJ2-1
TGTGCCAGCAGTGTGGAGTCCTATGAGCAGTTCTTC
CASSVESYEQFF
>NA|TRBV11-1|NA|TRBJ1-2
TGTGCCAGCAGCTTTGGCGGCTATGGCTACACCTTC
CASSFGGYGYTF
>TRBD2|TRBV7-8|NA|TRBJ2-7
TGTGCCAGCAGCTTAGGCACGTCTAGCGGCTACGAGCAGTACTTC
CASSLGTSSGYEQYF
>NA|TRBV9|NA|TRBJ2-1
TGTGCCAGCAGCGTAGAAGGGGCTATCGTCAATGAGCAGTTCTTC
CASSVEGAIVNEQFF
>NA|TRBV7-9|NA|TRBJ2-1
TGTGCCAGCAGCCTGGGGGCAGGGGTAGTCTACAATGAGCAGTTCTTC
CASSLGAGVVYNEQFF
>NA|TRBV7-2|NA|TRBJ2-5
TGTGCCAGCAGCTTTCGGGAAGCAGAGACCCAGTACTTC
CASSFREAETQYF
>TRBD2|TRBV5-1|NA|TRBJ2-1
TGCGCCAGCACAGCGGGATTCTCCTACAATGAGCAGTTCTTC
CASTAGFSYNEQFF